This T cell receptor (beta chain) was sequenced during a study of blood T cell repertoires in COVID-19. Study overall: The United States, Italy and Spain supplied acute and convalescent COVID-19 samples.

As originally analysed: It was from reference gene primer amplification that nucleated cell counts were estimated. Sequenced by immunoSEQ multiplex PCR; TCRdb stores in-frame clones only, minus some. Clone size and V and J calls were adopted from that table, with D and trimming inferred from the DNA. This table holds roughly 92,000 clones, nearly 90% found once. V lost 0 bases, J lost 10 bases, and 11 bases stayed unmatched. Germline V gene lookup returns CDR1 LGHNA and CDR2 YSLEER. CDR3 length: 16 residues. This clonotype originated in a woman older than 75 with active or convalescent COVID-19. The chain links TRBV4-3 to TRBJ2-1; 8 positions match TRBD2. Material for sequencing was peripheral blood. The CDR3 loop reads CASSQDQGAGVWEQFF. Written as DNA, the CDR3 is TGCGCCAGCAGCCAAGATCAGGGAGCGGGAGTGTGGGAGCAGTTCTTC.